This passage covers 27 T cell receptor beta chains from one sample sequenced in a study of Tregs in tolerant kidney transplant recipients. The protocol was immunoSEQ multiplex PCR, while the TCRdb copy is restricted to in-frame clones and leaves out a portion. The sample holds some 90,000 clones, around nine tenths seen once. Source material: CD8+ T cells from blood. Receptor source: a human donor in good health.

This sequence joins TRBV4-1 and TRBJ1-2; 7 nucleotides align to TRBD1. V was clipped by 0 bases and J by 4 bases; unmatched bases: 8. The CDR3 extends over 16 amino acids. Germline-derived CDR1 and CDR2 are MGHRA and YSYEKL. The DNA for the CDR3 is TGCGCCAGCAGCCAAGATCTTAAGGGGGCCGGCTATGGCTACACCTTC. It translates to CASSQDLKGAGYGYTF.

This sequence joins TRBV4-1 and TRBJ1-2, with 7 bases that match TRBD1. V lost 0 bases and J lost 3; bases outside the gene matches: 1. Per germline, CDR1 MGHRA and CDR2 YSYEKL. This CDR3 is built from 14 residues. Here the CDR3 reads CASSQDRGYYGYTF. The CDR3 DNA reads as TGCGCCAGCAGCCAAGACAGGGGGTACTATGGCTACACCTTC.

The chain has TRBV30 and TRBJ1-2, with D possibly matching TRBD1 (5 bases). The CDR3 covers 15 residues. V was shortened by 8 bases and J by 6 bases, with 25 bases between the two germline ends. Germline CDR1 is GTSNPN and CDR2 is SVGIG (reference sequence). The chain's CDR3 is CAQPALWDWENGYTF. The DNA for the CDR3 is TGTGCCCAACCAGCCCTCTGGGACTGGGAGAATGGCTACACCTTC.

V and J are TRBV6-5 and TRBJ2-2; possibly TRBD2 for D (6 bases). V lost 6 bases to trimming and J lost 3 bases, with 8 bases between them. The CDR3 has 13 amino acids. From germline, CDR1 is MNHEY and CDR2 SVGAGI. CDR3 amino acids: CASREGYTGELFF. CDR3 nucleotide sequence: TGTGCCAGCAGGGAGGGATACACCGGGGAGCTGTTTTTT.

The chain recombines TRBV27 with TRBJ2-1, with 8 bases matching TRBD1. The V gene's germline CDR1 is MNHEY and CDR2 SMNVEV (reference sequence). This CDR3 is built from 14 residues. J was trimmed by 10 bases and V by 5 bases; bases with no gene match: 10. In nucleotides, the CDR3 is TGTGCCAGCAGTCAAGGGCTGACAGGGGTCGAGCAGTTCTTC. Translation: CASSQGLTGVEQFF.

V usage is TRBV5-5 and J usage is TRBJ2-7; D perhaps matches TRBD2 (5 bases). Germline V lookup: CDR1 SGHKS, CDR2 YYEKEE (reference sequence). The CDR3 is 15 residues long. Trimming removed 4 bases at V and 0 bases at J, with 14 bases between. The CDR3 loop is CASSTDWRSSYEQYF. In DNA form, the CDR3 reads TGTGCCAGCAGCACGGACTGGCGGAGCTCCTACGAGCAGTACTTC.

As to this clone: One junction end disagrees with the germline gene, perhaps due to a read error. The chain recombines TRBV7-7 with TRBJ2-1; no clear D. The CDR3 covers 13 residues. Germline CDR1 is SSHAT and CDR2 is FNYEAQ (reference sequence). Written as DNA, the CDR3 is TGTGCTAGCAGCTTATGGTCCGGCGGTGAGCAGTTCTTC. It codes for CASSLWSGGEQFF.

The chain employs TRBV10-1 and TRBJ2-2; D not certain. The V end lost 6 bases, the J end lost 7 bases, and 9 bases lay between the germline ends. CDR3 length: 12 residues. Germline values: CDR1 WNHNN, CDR2 SYGVQD (reference sequence). The CDR3 nucleotides are TGCGCCAGCAGCAATAACCTCGGGGAGCTGTTTTTT. It yields the protein CASSNNLGELFF.

This sequence joins TRBV27 and TRBJ2-5, with D perhaps matching TRBD1 or TRBD2 (6 bases each). Germline V CDR1 and CDR2: MNHEY, SMNVEV (reference sequence). Trimming took 6 bases from V and 1 from J, leaving 27 bases between them. The length of the CDR3 is 19 residues. DNA of the CDR3: TGTGCCAGCAGCCCCTGGGCGGGACACGTCGGTGGGGCCCAAGAGACCCAGTACTTC. Amino acid sequence: CASSPWAGHVGGAQETQYF.

The chain carries TRBV6-1 and TRBJ2-7; weak D call: TRBD1 (5 bases). Trimming pared 1 base from V and 3 bases from J, leaving 16 bases between. The CDR3 is 16 amino acids. Germline V gene data show CDR1 as MNHNS and CDR2 as SASEGT. Here the CDR3 reads CASSEDHRRQGYEQYF. CDR3 coding DNA: TGTGCCAGCAGTGAAGATCACAGGCGGCAGGGCTACGAGCAGTACTTC.

This sequence joins TRBV2 and TRBJ1-2; tentatively, D is TRBD1 (6 bases). This CDR3 region has 13 residues. V was clipped by 7 bases and J by 0 bases, with 9 bases between them. Germline assignment: CDR1 SNHLY and CDR2 FYNNEI. The CDR3 reads CASIWGPNYGYTF. The CDR3 DNA follows: TGTGCCAGCATTTGGGGGCCTAACTATGGCTACACCTTC.

V is TRBV5-1 and J is TRBJ2-3, with TRBD1 identical over 9 bases. Looked up from germline, CDR1 is SGHRS and CDR2 is YFSETQ. This CDR3 is 16 amino acids long. Unmatched junction bases numbered 15, after V lost 7 bases and J lost 6 bases. CDR3 sequence: CASLSGTGYISDTQYF. The CDR3, as DNA: TGCGCCAGCTTATCCGGGACAGGGTATATCTCGGATACGCAGTATTTT.

The rearrangement links TRBV27 to TRBJ2-7; D may correspond to TRBD1 or TRBD2 (5 bases each). This CDR3 has 13 residues. Germline assignment: CDR1 MNHEY and CDR2 SMNVEV (reference sequence). V lost 6 bases and J 2 bases, leaving 11 bases between the germline ends. In nucleotides, the CDR3 is TGTGCCAGCAGGGGCCGGGGCCCCTACGAGCAGTACTTC. It is translated as CASRGRGPYEQYF.

This chain connects TRBV30 to TRBJ1-3; D is uncertain. Germline assignment: CDR1 GTSNPN and CDR2 SVGIG (reference sequence). Trimming cost V 0 bases and J 1 base, with 16 bases left between them. The CDR3 contains 17 residues. The CDR3 sequence is CAWSVTSRVLSGNTIYF. In nucleotides, the CDR3 is TGTGCCTGGAGTGTAACCTCCCGAGTCCTATCTGGAAACACCATATATTTT.

This clone has a handful of counts. This chain uses TRBV27 with TRBJ1-5; 7 bases match TRBD1. This CDR3 contains 16 residues. V shed 1 base, J shed 2 bases, and the junction held 5 bases outside the gene matches. Germline CDR1 is MNHEY and CDR2 is SMNVEV (reference sequence). CDR3: CASSLYQGEGNQPQHF. In DNA form, the CDR3 reads TGTGCCAGCAGTTTATACCAGGGGGAAGGCAATCAGCCCCAGCATTTT.

The chain joins TRBV29-1 to TRBJ1-2; 9 nucleotides match TRBD1. The CDR3 is 13 amino acids. With 6 bases clipped from V and 2 bases from J, the junction kept 4 bases outside the gene matches. CDR1 is SQVTM, CDR2 ANQGSEA, per germline. For the CDR3, the DNA is TGCAGCGTAATGACAGGGGGGAACTATGGCTACACCTTC. It is translated as CSVMTGGNYGYTF.

The chain recombines TRBV15 with TRBJ1-1, with D unresolved. Per the germline V gene, CDR1 is LNHNV and CDR2 is YYDKDF (reference sequence). The CDR3 has 13 amino acids. Trimming removed 0 bases at V and 5 bases at J, with 7 bases between. CDR3 amino acids: CATSRDRGTEAFF. The CDR3 DNA reads TGTGCCACCAGCAGAGATCGGGGTACTGAAGCTTTCTTT. Full variable domain (rest looked up from reference TRBV15 and TRBJ1-1): DAMVIQNPRYQVTQFGKPVTLSCSQTLNHNVMYWYQQKSSQAPKLLFHYYDKDFNNEADTPDNFQSRRPNTSFCFLDIRSPGLGDTAMYLCATSRDRGTEAFFGQGTRLTVV.

V gene TRBV21-1 combines with J gene TRBJ2-7; TRBD1, the table's D call, was not compared with the DNA. TRBV21-1 is classified as a pseudogene. The CDR3 is 16 residues long. In DNA form, the CDR3 reads TGTGCCAGCAGCTCGCCCTTAGACAGGGGGAACTACGAGCAGTACTTC. Translated: CASSSPLDRGNYEQYF.

This rearrangement joins TRBV10-3 to TRBJ2-2; 7 positions match TRBD2. The V gene's germline CDR1 is ENHRY and CDR2 SYGVKD. The CDR3 consists of 15 residues. V trimming: 10 bases; J trimming: 0 bases; junction bases outside the gene matches: 8. The CDR3 bases are TGTGCCACCCAAAGCGGGATCGCGAACACCGGGGAGCTGTTTTTT. Its protein product is CATQSGIANTGELFF.

The chain carries TRBV2 and TRBJ2-1, with D maybe TRBD2 (7 bases). From germline, CDR1 is SNHLY and CDR2 FYNNEI. The CDR3 is 19 residues long. The germline V and J ends were trimmed by 3 bases and 0 bases, with 21 bases remaining between them. CDR3 coding DNA: TGTGCCAGCAGTGAGTGGTTCACTTCGGGGGGCAGCTCCTACAATGAGCAGTTCTTC. It is translated as CASSEWFTSGGSSYNEQFF.

The chain is built from TRBV7-3 and TRBJ2-1; 9 nucleotides align to TRBD2. Germline loops: CDR1 SGHTA, CDR2 FQGTGA. CDR3 length: 14 amino acids. The V and J ends lost 5 bases and 8 bases, in that order; junction bases with no gene match: 7. For the CDR3, the DNA is TGTGCCAGCAGCGCTAGCGGGGTTGCCCATGAGCAGTTCTTC. Protein product: CASSASGVAHEQFF.

This clone has ten or more counts. This chain links TRBV30 with TRBJ2-3; 7 nucleotides match TRBD2. Germline CDR1 and CDR2: GTSNPN and SVGIG (reference sequence). With 2 bases clipped from V and 1 base from J, the junction kept 6 bases outside the gene matches. The CDR3 has 15 amino acids. The chain's CDR3 is CAWSSLADGTDTQYF. For the CDR3, the DNA is TGTGCCTGGAGTTCTCTAGCGGACGGCACAGATACGCAGTATTTT.

The chain has TRBV5-5 and TRBJ2-1, with unresolved D. Germline V gives CDR1 SGHKS, CDR2 YYEKEE (reference sequence). The V end lost 2 bases, the J end lost 6 bases, and 9 bases lay between the germline ends. The CDR3 contains 13 residues. CDR3 DNA sequence: TGTGCCAGCAGCTTCTCGTATGTCAATGAGCAGTTCTTC. Protein product: CASSFSYVNEQFF.

The CDR3 reads CATSGLRSSTDTQYF. Written as DNA, the CDR3 is TGTGCCACCAGCGGCCTCAGGAGTAGCACAGATACGCAGTATTTT. The chain is built from TRBV15 and TRBJ2-3; D gene ambiguous. CDR1 LNHNV and CDR2 YYDKDF come from the germline V gene (reference sequence). The CDR3 is 15 residues long. The V end was cut by 5 bases, the J end by 0 bases, with 12 bases between.

The CDR3 DNA is TGTGCCAGTAGCCTTCGTCCCAGCTCCTACGAGCAGTACTTC. Protein product: CASSLRPSSYEQYF. V is TRBV19 and J is TRBJ2-7; D gene ambiguous. The CDR3 is 14 residues long. Germline V lookup: CDR1 LNHDA, CDR2 SQIVND (reference sequence). V shed 6 bases and J shed 0 bases, with 12 bases lying between them.

This clone has a handful of counts. The chain recombines TRBV10-1 with TRBJ1-5; D is unclear. Germline V gene sequence: CDR1 WNHNN, CDR2 SYGVQD (reference sequence). The CDR3 extends over 12 amino acids. The ends were cut back, 3 bases at V and 3 bases at J, with 3 bases in the middle. CDR3 sequence: CASSDFNQPQHF. The CDR3 nucleotides are TGCGCCAGCAGTGACTTCAATCAGCCCCAGCATTTT.

This chain connects TRBV6-5 to TRBJ2-2; D is ambiguous. Trimming stripped 7 bases from V and 3 bases from J, with 9 bases between. Looked up from germline, CDR1 is MNHEY and CDR2 is SVGAGI. The CDR3 covers 13 residues. The CDR3 reads CASTTVHTGELFF. CDR3 bases: TGTGCCAGCACCACGGTCCACACCGGGGAGCTGTTTTTT.